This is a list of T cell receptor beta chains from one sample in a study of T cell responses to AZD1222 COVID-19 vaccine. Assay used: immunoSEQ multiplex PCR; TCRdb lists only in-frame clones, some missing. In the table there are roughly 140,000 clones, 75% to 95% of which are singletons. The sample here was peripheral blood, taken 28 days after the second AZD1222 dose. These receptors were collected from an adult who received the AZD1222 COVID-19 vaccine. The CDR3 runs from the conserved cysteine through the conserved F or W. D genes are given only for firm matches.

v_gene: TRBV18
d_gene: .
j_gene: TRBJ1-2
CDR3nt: TGTGCCAGCTCACCAGCCGGGGGCGGCGGCTACACCTTC
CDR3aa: CASSPAGGGGYTF

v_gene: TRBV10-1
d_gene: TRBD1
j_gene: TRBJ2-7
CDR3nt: TGCGCCAGCAGTTACGACAGGGGCGAGCAGTACTTC
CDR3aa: CASSYDRGEQYF

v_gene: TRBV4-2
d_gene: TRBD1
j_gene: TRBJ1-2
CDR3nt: TGTGCCAGCAGCCAGGTATCGACAGGGGACTACTACTACACCTTC
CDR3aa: CASSQVSTGDYYYTF

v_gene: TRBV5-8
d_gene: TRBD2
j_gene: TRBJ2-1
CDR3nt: TGTGCCAGCAGCTCGCAACTAGCGCCCCTCGAAAACAATGAGCAGTTCTTC
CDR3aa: CASSSQLAPLENNEQFF

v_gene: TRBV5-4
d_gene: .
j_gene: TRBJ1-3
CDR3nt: TGTGCCAGCAGCTTGGGGCCGGGAAACCCAAACACCATATATTTT
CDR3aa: CASSLGPGNPNTIYF

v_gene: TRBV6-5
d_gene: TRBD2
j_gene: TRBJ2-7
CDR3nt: TGTGCCAGCAGGAGACTAGCGGAGGTCCACGAGCAGTACTTC
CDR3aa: CASRRLAEVHEQYF

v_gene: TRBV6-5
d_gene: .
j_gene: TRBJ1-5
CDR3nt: TGTGCCAGCCGGCCCGCCTTAGGTCAGCCCCAGCATTTT
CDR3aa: CASRPALGQPQHF

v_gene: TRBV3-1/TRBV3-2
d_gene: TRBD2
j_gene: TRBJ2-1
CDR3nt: TGTGCCAGCAGCTGGACTAGCGGGGCTGACGAGCAGTTCTTC
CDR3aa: CASSWTSGADEQFF

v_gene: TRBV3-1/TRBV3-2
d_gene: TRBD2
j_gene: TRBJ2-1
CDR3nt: TGTGCCAGCAGCCAAGGGAGGCTAGCGGCTGGCAATGAGCAGTTCTTC
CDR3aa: CASSQGRLAAGNEQFF

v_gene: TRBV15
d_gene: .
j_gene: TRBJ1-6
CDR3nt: TGTGCCACCAGCAGAGACCCAGGGATGAATTCACCCCTCCACTTT
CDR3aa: CATSRDPGMNSPLHF

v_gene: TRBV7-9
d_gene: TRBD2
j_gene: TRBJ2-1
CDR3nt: TGTGCCAGCAGCTTCGTGAGATTAGCGGGAGGGCTCGATGAGCAGTTCTTC
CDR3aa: CASSFVRLAGGLDEQFF

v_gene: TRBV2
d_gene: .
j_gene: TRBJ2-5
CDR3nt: TGTGCCAGCAGTGAAGGACAGGAGGGGACCCAGTACTTC
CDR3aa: CASSEGQEGTQYF

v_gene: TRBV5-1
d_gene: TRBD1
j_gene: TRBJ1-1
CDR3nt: TGCGCCAGCAAACACCCCCGACAGGGTACTGAAGCTTTCTTT
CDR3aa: CASKHPRQGTEAFF

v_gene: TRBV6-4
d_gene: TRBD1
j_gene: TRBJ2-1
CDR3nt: TGTGCCAGCAGTGAATTTTTGGGACAGGGACCCGATGAGCAGTTCTTC
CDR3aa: CASSEFLGQGPDEQFF

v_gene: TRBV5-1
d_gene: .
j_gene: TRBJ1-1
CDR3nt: TGCGCCAGCAGAGAAGCCAGCATGAACACTGAAGCTTTCTTT
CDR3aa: CASREASMNTEAFF